This TCR beta chain was captured in a study of T cell changes during pregnancy in multiple sclerosis. V gave up 2 bases and J gave up 0 bases, with 12 bases separating them. The CDR3 is made up of 16 amino acids. CDR1 is LGHNA and CDR2 is YNFKEQ in the germline V gene. Some clones are missing from TCRdb's copy, which holds only in-frame ones; the method was immunoSEQ multiplex PCR. The sample holds tens of thousands of clones; around 90% are singletons and the top ten take more than 0.9%. The sample in question was peripheral blood, obtained in the third trimester of pregnancy. This TCR came from a female donor with multiple sclerosis, enrolled in a pregnancy study. The rearrangement uses TRBV4-2 and TRBJ2-3, with D uncertain. Written as DNA, the CDR3 is TGTGCCAGCAGCCAAATTCACGGTTCTAGCACAGATACGCAGTATTTT. Translating gives CASSQIHGSSTDTQYF.